This TCR beta chain was retrieved from a study of shared T cell receptors in the human thymus. Some clones are missing from TCRdb's copy, which holds only in-frame ones; the method was immunoSEQ multiplex PCR. The top ten hold approximately 0.02% of the sample, which has around 340,000 clones, 85% to 95% seen once. Looked up from germline, CDR1 is ENHRY and CDR2 is SYGVKD. V gave up 10 bases and J gave up 4 bases; unmatched junction bases: 18. The CDR3 extends over 16 amino acids. Input material: thymocytes. This chain links TRBV10-3 with TRBJ1-2; 7 nucleotides line up with TRBD1. This receptor was obtained from a human donor. CDR3 in amino acids: CANAVSQGVEVYGYTF. As DNA, the CDR3 is TGTGCCAACGCCGTCAGCCAGGGGGTTGAGGTCTATGGCTACACCTTC.